Below, one TCR beta chain is given with its context. PCR involved 60 Vbeta and 13 Jbeta primers. Sequenced by immunoSEQ multiplex PCR; TCRdb stores in-frame clones only, minus some. The table lists about 130,000 clones, about two thirds of them singletons. These data are taken from a study of cytomegalovirus exposure and HLA in healthy donors. The sequenced sample was PBMCs. The clonotype was recovered from a man aged 25 to 45 in good health and CMV-seronegative.

The CDR3 is CACGTGDDEQYF. CDR3 nucleotide sequence: TGTGCCTGCGGGACAGGGGACGACGAGCAGTACTTC. The chain combines TRBV28 with TRBJ2-7, with TRBD1 matching over 10 bases. Germline V lookup: CDR1 MDHEN, CDR2 SYDVKM. V shed 11 bases, J shed 5 bases, and the junction held 6 bases outside the gene matches. The CDR3 spans 12 residues.